What follows are 8 T cell receptor beta chains derived from one specimen sequenced in a study of CD8 T cells in Susac syndrome. With random hexamers, reverse transcription was performed on about 0.45 to 1 ug of RNA. TCRdb processed the immunoSEQ multiplex PCR reads anew with MiXCR; each CDR3 protein has one entry. The sample yields roughly 120,000 distinct CDR3 sequences, 94% seen once. The sample was CD4+ T cells from PBMCs. The receptors stem from a human donor in good health.

V is TRBV5-4 and J is TRBJ1-1; 7 bases are a match to TRBD1. Germline V gives CDR1 SGHNT, CDR2 YYREEE (reference sequence). Trimming took 5 bases from V and 0 from J; bases not matched to a gene: 4. The CDR3 totals 14 residues. The CDR3: CASRAGGMNTEAFF. The CDR3 coding sequence is TGTGCCAGCAGGGCAGGGGGGATGAACACTGAAGCTTTCTTT.

The chain couples TRBV20-1 to TRBJ2-5; D might be TRBD1 (5 bases). The CDR3 is made up of 15 amino acids. Looked up from germline, CDR1 is DFQATT and CDR2 is SNEGSKA (reference sequence). Trimming took 4 bases from V and 5 from J, leaving 20 bases between them. The DNA for the CDR3 is TGCAGTGCTACTCAGGACACGGATATGTCGGAGACCCAGTACTTC. As protein: CSATQDTDMSETQYF.

This chain uses TRBV18 with TRBJ2-1; 7 bases fit TRBD2. After removal of 2 bases from V and 3 bases from J, the junction contained 4 bases not matched to a gene. Germline loops: CDR1 KGHSH, CDR2 LQKENI. The CDR3 is 15 amino acids. The CDR3 DNA sequence: TGTGCCAGCTCACCAGGGGCGGGAGTCTACAATGAGCAGTTCTTC. Encoded protein: CASSPGAGVYNEQFF.

This sequence joins TRBV30 and TRBJ2-7; no reliable D call. The CDR3 sequence is 13 residues long. Germline values: CDR1 GTSNPN, CDR2 SVGIG (reference sequence). V was trimmed by 1 base and J by 4 bases, leaving 11 bases between them. The CDR3 loop reads CAWSGYKDYEQYF. CDR3 DNA: TGTGCCTGGAGTGGCTATAAGGATTACGAGCAGTACTTC.

The chain recombines TRBV7-2 with TRBJ2-2, with D possibly called TRBD1 or TRBD2 (6 bases each). Between the trimmed V and J ends, which lost 8 bases and 4 bases, there was a span of 17 bases. The CDR3 sequence is 15 residues long. The germline CDR1 and CDR2 sequences are SGHTA and FQGNSA. The CDR3 spells CASEGGSWVTGELFF. Written as DNA, the CDR3 is TGTGCCAGCGAGGGGGGATCCTGGGTCACCGGGGAGCTGTTTTTT.

V usage is TRBV18 and J usage is TRBJ1-2, with 7 bases that match TRBD1. The CDR3 length is 13 residues. CDR1 and CDR2 from the germline V gene are KGHSH and LQKENI. V lost 6 bases and J lost 6; bases outside the gene matches: 7. CDR3 loop: CASSRDRDNGYTF. CDR3 in DNA: TGTGCCAGCTCCCGAGACAGGGATAATGGCTACACCTTC.

The J gene is TRBJ2-3, the V gene TRBV9; 12 bases are shared with TRBD2. The junction had 5 bases not matched to a gene; V was cut back by 4 bases and J by 2 bases. From germline, CDR1 is SGDLS and CDR2 YYNGEE. The CDR3 extends over 16 amino acids. CDR3 sequence: CASSPLAGGSTDTQYF. The CDR3 nucleotides are TGTGCCAGCAGCCCCCTAGCGGGAGGGTCCACAGATACGCAGTATTTT.

The chain links TRBV30 to TRBJ2-5; D uncertain. V was shortened by 0 bases and J by 3 bases, with 14 bases between the two germline ends. Per germline, CDR1 GTSNPN and CDR2 SVGIG (reference sequence). CDR3 length equals 15 residues. CDR3 in amino acids: CAWSVGRFGEETQYF. The CDR3 DNA is TGTGCCTGGAGTGTAGGAAGGTTCGGAGAAGAGACCCAGTACTTC.